Described below is a single T cell receptor beta chain sequence and its context. Its antigen remains unidentified. It has no much larger one-base neighbor in the sample; base qualities were not kept. TCRbeta CDR3 regions were amplified from genomic DNA using the immunoSEQ Assay, a bias-controlled multiplex PCR. In the paper's pipeline: The number of nucleated cells in each sample was estimated by amplification of reference gene primers within the assay. Sequence reads were collapsed and filtered to measure the absolute abundance of every unique TCRbeta CDR3 rearrangement. For each sample, productive Simpson clonality was calculated as the square root of Simpson's diversity index across productive rearrangements. The clones in this table, taken by TCRdb from immuneACCESS, are in-frame only. Not every clone is retained; where verified, under half of the shortfall comes from an unresolved V gene, and the cause of the rest is unknown. D and trimming were read from the DNA, whereas the V and J calls and clone size are those reported in that table. For this sample there are a few hundred thousand clones; around 88% appear just once. Roughly 1.2% of the sample comes from the top ten.

This entry comes from a study of blood T cell repertoires in COVID-19 (dated by TCRdb to about 2020). With regard to the full study: Collaborator samples came from the United States, Italy and Spain and covered acute and convalescent phases of COVID-19. The prospective study material was composed of cDNA or gDNA derived from T cells, B-cell-depleted T cells, or PBMCs. Subjects who had been exposed to COVID-19, were actively infected with it, or had recovered from it provided the deeply sampled blood TCRbeta repertoires that made up the dataset. The repertoires were made available in a free public database intended to serve as a resource for research on the immune response to SARS-CoV-2. The samples were drawn from the first 160 participants of the ongoing ImmuneRACE study and from some 1,300 subjects provided by 6 global collaborators. A de-identified subject ID, COVID-19 status, age in years and sex were almost always included in the sample metadata. HLA class I and class II types, where available, came from metadata supplied by the sample provider rather than from assay-based typing.

What the study reported, not specific to this receptor: The quantity of clinical and demographic metadata differed by source and by participant and was supplied without curation.

CDR3 length: 12 amino acids, cysteine to phenylalanine. The only DNA kept is the CDR3, 36 bases in frame from the first base. The germline V gene supplies CDR1 MGHDK and CDR2 SYGVNS. V and J lose 4 bases and 8 bases, and a span of 8 bases separates them. Whole blood was collected in K2EDTA tubes by collaborating institutions according to the institutions' own protocols. For TCRbeta analysis, collaborators shipped samples in one of three forms: frozen whole blood, isolated PBMCs, or DNA extracted from either of those sample types. The material sequenced was peripheral blood. The chain was built from TRBV25-1 and TRBJ1-4; too little of a D gene remains to name it. This sequence was found in a woman between 45 and 60 years old with acute or convalescent COVID-19. Here is the DNA: TGTGCCAGCAGTGTCCGGGAGGAAAAACTGTTTTTT. It encodes CASSVREEKLFF.